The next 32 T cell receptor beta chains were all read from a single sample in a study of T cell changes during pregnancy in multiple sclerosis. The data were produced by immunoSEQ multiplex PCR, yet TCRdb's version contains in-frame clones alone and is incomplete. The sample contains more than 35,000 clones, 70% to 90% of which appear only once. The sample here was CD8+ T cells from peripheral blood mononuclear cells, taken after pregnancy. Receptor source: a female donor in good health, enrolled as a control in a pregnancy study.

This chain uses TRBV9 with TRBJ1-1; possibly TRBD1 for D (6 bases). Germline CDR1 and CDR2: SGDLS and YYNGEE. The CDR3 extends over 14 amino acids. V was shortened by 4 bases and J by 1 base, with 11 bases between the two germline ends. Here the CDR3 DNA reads TGTGCCAGCAGCCCCCAGGACAGGAACACTGAAGCTTTCTTT. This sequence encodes CASSPQDRNTEAFF.

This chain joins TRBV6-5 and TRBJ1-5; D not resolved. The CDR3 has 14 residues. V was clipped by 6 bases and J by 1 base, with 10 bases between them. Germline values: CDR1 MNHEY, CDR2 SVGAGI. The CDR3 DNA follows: TGTGCCAGCAGCTCAGACGGGAGCAATCAGCCCCAGCATTTT. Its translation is CASSSDGSNQPQHF.

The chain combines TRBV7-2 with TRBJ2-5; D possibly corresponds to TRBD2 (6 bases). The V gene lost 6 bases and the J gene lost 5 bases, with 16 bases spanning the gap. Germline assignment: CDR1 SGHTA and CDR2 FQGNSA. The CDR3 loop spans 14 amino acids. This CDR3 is CASSQLGSGETQYF. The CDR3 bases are TGTGCCAGCAGTCAGCTCGGGAGTGGGGAGACCCAGTACTTC.

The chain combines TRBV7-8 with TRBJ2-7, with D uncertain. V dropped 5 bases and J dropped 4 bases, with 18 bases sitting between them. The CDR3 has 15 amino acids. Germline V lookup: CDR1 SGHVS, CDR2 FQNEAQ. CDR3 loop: CASSPLAVRAYEQYF. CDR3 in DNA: TGTGCCAGCAGCCCCCTCGCTGTTCGAGCGTACGAGCAGTACTTC.

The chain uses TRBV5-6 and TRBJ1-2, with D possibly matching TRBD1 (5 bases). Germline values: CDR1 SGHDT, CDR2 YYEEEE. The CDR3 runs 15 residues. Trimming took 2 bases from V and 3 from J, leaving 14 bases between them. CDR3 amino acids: CASSFFDRPHYGYTF. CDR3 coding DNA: TGTGCCAGCAGCTTTTTCGACAGACCCCACTATGGCTACACCTTC.

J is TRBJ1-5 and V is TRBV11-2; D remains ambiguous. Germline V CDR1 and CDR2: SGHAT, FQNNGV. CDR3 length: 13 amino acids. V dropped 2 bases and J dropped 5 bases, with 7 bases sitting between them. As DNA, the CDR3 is TGTGCCAGCAGCTTATGGAGGGATCAGCCCCAGCATTTT. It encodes CASSLWRDQPQHF.

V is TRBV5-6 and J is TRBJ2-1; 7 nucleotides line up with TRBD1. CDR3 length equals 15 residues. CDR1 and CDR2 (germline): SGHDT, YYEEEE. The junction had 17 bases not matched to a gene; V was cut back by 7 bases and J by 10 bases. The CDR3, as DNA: TGTGCCAGCCGACTCGGACAGGCATCGTGGCGGGAGCAGTTCTTC. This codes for CASRLGQASWREQFF. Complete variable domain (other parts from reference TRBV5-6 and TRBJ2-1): DAGVTQSPTHLIKTRGQQVTLRCSPKSGHDTVSWYQQALGQGPQFIFQYYEEEERQRGNFPDRFSGHQFPNYSSELNVNALLLGDSALYLCASRLGQASWREQFFGPGTRLTVL.

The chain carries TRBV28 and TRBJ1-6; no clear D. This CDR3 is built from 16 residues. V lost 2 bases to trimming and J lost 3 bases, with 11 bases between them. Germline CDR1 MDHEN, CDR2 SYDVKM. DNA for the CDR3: TGTGCCAGCAGTTTAAGACGGCAGGACTATAATTCACCCCTCCACTTT. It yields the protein CASSLRRQDYNSPLHF.

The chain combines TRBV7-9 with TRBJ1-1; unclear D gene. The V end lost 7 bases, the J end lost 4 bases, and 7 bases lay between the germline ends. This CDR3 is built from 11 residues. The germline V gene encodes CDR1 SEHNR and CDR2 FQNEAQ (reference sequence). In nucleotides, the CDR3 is TGTGCCAGCACCCTGCGCACTGAAGCTTTCTTT. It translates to CASTLRTEAFF.

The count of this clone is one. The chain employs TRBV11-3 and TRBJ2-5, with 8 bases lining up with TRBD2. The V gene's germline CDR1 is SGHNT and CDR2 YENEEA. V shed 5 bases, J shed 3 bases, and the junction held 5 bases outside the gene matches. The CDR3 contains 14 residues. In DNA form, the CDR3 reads TGTGCCAGCAGCCCGGGGGGGGAGGAAGAGACCCAGTACTTC. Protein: CASSPGGEEETQYF.

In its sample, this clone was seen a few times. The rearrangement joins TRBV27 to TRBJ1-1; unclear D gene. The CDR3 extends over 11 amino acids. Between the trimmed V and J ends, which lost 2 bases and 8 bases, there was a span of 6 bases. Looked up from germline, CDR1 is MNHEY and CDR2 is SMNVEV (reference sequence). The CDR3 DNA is TGTGCCAGCAGTTTAGGAGACGAAGCTTTCTTT. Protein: CASSLGDEAFF.

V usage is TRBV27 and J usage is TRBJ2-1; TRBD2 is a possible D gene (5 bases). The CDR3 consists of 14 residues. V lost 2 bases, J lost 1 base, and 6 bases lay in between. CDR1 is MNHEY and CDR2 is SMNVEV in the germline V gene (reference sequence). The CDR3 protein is CASSLTGSYNEQFF. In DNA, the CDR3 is TGTGCCAGCAGTTTAACGGGGTCCTACAATGAGCAGTTCTTC.

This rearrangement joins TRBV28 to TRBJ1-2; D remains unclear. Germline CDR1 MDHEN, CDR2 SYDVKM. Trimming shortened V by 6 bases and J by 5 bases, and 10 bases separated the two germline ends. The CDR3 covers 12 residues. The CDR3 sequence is CASRRERYGYTF. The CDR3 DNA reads TGTGCCAGCAGGAGGGAACGGTATGGCTACACCTTC.

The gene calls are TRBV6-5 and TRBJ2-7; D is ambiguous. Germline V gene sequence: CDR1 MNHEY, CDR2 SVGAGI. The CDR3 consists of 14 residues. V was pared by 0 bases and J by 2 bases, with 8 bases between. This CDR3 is CASSYSSTAYEQYF. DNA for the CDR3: TGTGCCAGCAGTTACTCCAGCACAGCCTACGAGCAGTACTTC.

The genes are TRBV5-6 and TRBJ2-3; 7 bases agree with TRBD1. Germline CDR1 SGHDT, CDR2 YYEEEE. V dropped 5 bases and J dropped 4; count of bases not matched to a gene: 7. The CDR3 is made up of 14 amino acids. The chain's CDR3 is CASSTTGFADTQYF. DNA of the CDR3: TGTGCCAGCAGTACGACAGGGTTCGCAGATACGCAGTATTTT.

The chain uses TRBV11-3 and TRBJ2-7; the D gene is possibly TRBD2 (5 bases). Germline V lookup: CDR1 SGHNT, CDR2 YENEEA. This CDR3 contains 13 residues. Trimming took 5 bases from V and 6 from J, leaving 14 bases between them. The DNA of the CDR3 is TGTGCCAGCAGCATAACTAGTCTTAGCGAGCAGTACTTC. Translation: CASSITSLSEQYF.

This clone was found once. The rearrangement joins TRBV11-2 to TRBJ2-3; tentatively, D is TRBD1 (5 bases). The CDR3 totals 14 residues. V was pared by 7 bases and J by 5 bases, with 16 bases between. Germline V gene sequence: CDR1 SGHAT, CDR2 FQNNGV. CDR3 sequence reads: CASMSGQGGDTQYF. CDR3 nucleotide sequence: TGTGCCAGCATGTCCGGTCAGGGCGGAGATACGCAGTATTTT.

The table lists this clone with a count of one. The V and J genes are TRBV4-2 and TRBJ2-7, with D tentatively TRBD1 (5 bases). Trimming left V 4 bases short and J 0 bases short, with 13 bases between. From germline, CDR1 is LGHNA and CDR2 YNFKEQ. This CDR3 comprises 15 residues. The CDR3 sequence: CASSLGAQGSYEQYF. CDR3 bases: TGTGCCAGCAGCCTAGGGGCGCAGGGCTCCTACGAGCAGTACTTC.

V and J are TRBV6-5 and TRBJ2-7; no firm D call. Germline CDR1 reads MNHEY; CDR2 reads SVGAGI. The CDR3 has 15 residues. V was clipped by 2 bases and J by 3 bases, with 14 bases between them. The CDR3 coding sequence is TGTGCCAGCAGTTACGACTCGCATACACGCTACGAGCAGTACTTC. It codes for CASSYDSHTRYEQYF.

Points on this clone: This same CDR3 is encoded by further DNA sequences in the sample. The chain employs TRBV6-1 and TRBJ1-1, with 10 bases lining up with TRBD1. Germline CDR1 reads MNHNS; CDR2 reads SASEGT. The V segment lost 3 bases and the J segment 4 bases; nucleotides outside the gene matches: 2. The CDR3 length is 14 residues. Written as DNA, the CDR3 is TGTGCCAGCAGTGAGTGGACAGGGGGCACTGAAGCTTTCTTT. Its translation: CASSEWTGGTEAFF.

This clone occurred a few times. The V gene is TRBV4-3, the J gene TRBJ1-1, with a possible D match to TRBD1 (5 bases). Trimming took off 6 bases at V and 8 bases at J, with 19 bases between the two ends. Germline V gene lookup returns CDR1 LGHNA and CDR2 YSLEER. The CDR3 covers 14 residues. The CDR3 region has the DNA TGCGCCAGCAGGGCGTCGGACACCCGATTCGAAGCTTTCTTT. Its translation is CASRASDTRFEAFF.

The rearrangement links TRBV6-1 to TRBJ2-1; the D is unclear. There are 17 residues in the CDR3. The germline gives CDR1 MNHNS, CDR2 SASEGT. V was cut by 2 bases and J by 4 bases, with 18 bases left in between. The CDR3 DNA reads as TGTGCCAGCAGTGAATGGGCCCGGTCAGGTTTATACAATGAGCAGTTCTTC. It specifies CASSEWARSGLYNEQFF.

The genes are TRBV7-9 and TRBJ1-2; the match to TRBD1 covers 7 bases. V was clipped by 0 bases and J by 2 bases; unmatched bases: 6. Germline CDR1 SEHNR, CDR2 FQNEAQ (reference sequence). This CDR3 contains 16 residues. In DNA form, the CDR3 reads TGTGCCAGCAGCTTAGCTTATACGGACAGGAACTATGGCTACACCTTC. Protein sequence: CASSLAYTDRNYGYTF.

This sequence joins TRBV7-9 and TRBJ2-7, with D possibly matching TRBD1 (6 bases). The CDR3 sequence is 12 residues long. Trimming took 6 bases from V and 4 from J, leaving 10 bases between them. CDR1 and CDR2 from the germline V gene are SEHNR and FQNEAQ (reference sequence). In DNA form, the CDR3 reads TGTGCCAGCAGGGCAGGGGCGTACGAGCAGTACTTC. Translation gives CASRAGAYEQYF.

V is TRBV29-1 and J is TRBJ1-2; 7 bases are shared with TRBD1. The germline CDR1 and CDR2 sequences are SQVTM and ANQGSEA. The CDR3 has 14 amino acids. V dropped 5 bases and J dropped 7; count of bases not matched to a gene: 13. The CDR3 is CSVTPTRGGGGYTF. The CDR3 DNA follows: TGCAGCGTTACCCCCACAAGAGGGGGCGGTGGCTACACCTTC.

CDR3 residues: CAEGQGGDGYTF. For the CDR3, the DNA is TGCGCGGAGGGACAGGGAGGGGATGGCTACACCTTC. This chain links TRBV23-1 with TRBJ1-2, with 9 bases aligning to TRBD1. TRBV23-1 is an ORF, and what it does is uncertain. The CDR3 length is 12 residues.

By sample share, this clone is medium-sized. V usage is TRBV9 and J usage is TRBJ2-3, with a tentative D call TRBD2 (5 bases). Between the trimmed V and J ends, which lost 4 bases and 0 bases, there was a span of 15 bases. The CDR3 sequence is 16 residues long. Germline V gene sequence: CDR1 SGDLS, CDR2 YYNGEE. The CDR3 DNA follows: TGTGCCAGCAGCCCCCAGCGGTCTACTAGCACAGATACGCAGTATTTT. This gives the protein CASSPQRSTSTDTQYF.

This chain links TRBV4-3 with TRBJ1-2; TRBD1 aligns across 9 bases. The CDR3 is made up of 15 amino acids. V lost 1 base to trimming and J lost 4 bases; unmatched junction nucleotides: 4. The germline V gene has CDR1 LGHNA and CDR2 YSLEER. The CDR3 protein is CASSQVQGATYGYTF. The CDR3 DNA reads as TGCGCCAGCAGCCAAGTACAGGGGGCGACCTATGGCTACACCTTC.

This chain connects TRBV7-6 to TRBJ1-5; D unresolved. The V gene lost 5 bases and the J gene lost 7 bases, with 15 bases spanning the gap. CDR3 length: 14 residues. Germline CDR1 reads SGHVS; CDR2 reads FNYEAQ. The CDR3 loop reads CASSHGEGGQPQHF. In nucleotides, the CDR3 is TGTGCCAGCAGCCACGGGGAGGGAGGACAGCCCCAGCATTTT.

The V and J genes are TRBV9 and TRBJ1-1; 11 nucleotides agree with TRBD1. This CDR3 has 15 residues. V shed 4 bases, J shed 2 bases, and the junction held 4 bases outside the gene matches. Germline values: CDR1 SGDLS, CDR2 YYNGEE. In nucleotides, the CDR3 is TGTGCCAGCAGCATAGGGACAGGGGGTAACACTGAAGCTTTCTTT. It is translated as CASSIGTGGNTEAFF.

Here the CDR3 DNA reads TGCAGCGTTCAGGGTCGCGAGCAGTACTTC. Translating it yields CSVQGREQYF. V gene TRBV29-1 combines with J gene TRBJ2-7, with D possibly TRBD1 on 5 matching bases. V lost 5 bases and J lost 6, with 8 bases in between. This CDR3 contains 10 residues. Germline CDR1 reads SQVTM; CDR2 reads ANQGSEA.

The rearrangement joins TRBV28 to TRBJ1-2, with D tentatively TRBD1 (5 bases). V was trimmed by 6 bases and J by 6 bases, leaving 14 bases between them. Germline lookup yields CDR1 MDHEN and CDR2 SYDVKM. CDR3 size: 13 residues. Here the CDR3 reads CASSPPGMDGYTF. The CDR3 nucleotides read TGTGCCAGCAGCCCGCCAGGGATGGATGGCTACACCTTC.